These 21 T cell receptor beta chains originate from one sample sequenced in a study of blood T cell repertoires in COVID-19. The data were produced by immunoSEQ multiplex PCR, yet TCRdb's version contains in-frame clones alone and is incomplete. This sample carries about 210,000 clones, approximately 81% of them seen once, and the ten largest clones take around 4.9%. Sequencing was performed on peripheral blood. The receptors here all came from a woman older than 75 with acute or convalescent COVID-19.

The chain couples TRBV18 to TRBJ2-6; perhaps TRBD2 as D (5 bases). V was pared by 1 base and J by 2 bases, with 9 bases between. Per germline, CDR1 KGHSH and CDR2 LQKENI. This CDR3 is 16 amino acids long. Here the CDR3 reads CASSPRGDTGANVLTF. The DNA for the CDR3 is TGTGCCAGCTCACCACGGGGAGACACTGGGGCCAACGTCCTGACTTTC.

The chain uses TRBV13 and TRBJ2-5; 7 bases line up with TRBD1. The germline gives CDR1 PRHDT, CDR2 FYEKMQ (reference sequence). This CDR3 is built from 16 residues. Losses at the gene ends were 0 bases for V and 4 bases for J; bases not matched to a gene: 8. The CDR3 loop is CASSLGPGAGGETQYF. The CDR3 bases are TGTGCCAGCAGCTTAGGCCCAGGGGCAGGGGGAGAGACCCAGTACTTC. The whole variable domain, filled in from reference TRBV13 and TRBJ2-5, reads AAGVIQSPRHLIKEKRETATLKCYPIPRHDTVYWYQQGPGQDPQFLISFYEKMQSDKGSIPDRFSAQQFSDYHSELNMSSLELGDSALYFCASSLGPGAGGETQYFGPGTRLLVL.

The chain carries TRBV7-8 and TRBJ1-4; D remains ambiguous. V gave up 1 base and J gave up 7 bases, with 7 bases separating them. The CDR3 loop spans 13 amino acids. Germline V lookup: CDR1 SGHVS, CDR2 FQNEAQ. CDR3 region: CASSLVQSEKLFF. CDR3 DNA: TGTGCCAGCAGCTTAGTACAGTCTGAAAAACTGTTTTTT.

The J gene is TRBJ2-7, the V gene TRBV25-1; maybe TRBD1 (5 bases). The CDR3 totals 16 residues. The V gene lost 4 bases and the J gene lost 1 base, with 17 bases spanning the gap. In germline, CDR1 is MGHDK, CDR2 SYGVNS. The chain's CDR3 is CASSGPTEHHSYEQYF. The CDR3, as DNA: TGTGCCAGCAGTGGTCCGACAGAGCACCATTCCTACGAGCAGTACTTC.

The CDR3 DNA reads TGTGCCTCGGCCCCGGCGGGACCGGGGGGCAATCAGCCCCAGCATTTT. Translating gives CASAPAGPGGNQPQHF. The V call is TRBV19, the J call TRBJ1-5, with D perhaps TRBD1 (5 bases). Trimming took off 11 bases at V and 2 bases at J, with 22 bases between the two ends. In germline, CDR1 is LNHDA, CDR2 SQIVND (reference sequence). This CDR3 is 16 amino acids long.

The J gene is TRBJ1-5, the V gene TRBV2; D gene unclear. Trimming removed 8 bases at V and 0 bases at J, with 11 bases between. The CDR3 runs 14 residues. Germline V gene sequence: CDR1 SNHLY, CDR2 FYNNEI. In DNA form, the CDR3 reads TGTGCCAGCGGTAGAGGTGATAGCAATCAGCCCCAGCATTTT. This sequence encodes CASGRGDSNQPQHF.

This rearrangement joins TRBV7-2 to TRBJ1-1; D call uncertain. Trimming pared 7 bases from V and 3 bases from J, leaving 12 bases between. From germline, CDR1 is SGHTA and CDR2 FQGNSA. This CDR3 has 13 residues. As DNA, the CDR3 is TGTGCCAGCAACGTAAACACCTACACTGAAGCTTTCTTT. Its protein product is CASNVNTYTEAFF.

J is TRBJ1-2 and V is TRBV4-3; D possibly corresponds to TRBD1 (5 bases). There are 14 residues in the CDR3. The germline gives CDR1 LGHNA, CDR2 YSLEER. V shed 0 bases and J shed 8 bases, with 13 bases lying between them. The CDR3 DNA is TGCGCCAGCAGCCAAGATACAGGCCGGAGAGGCTACACCTTC. Translating gives CASSQDTGRRGYTF.

J is TRBJ1-1 and V is TRBV5-1; D remains unclear. V dropped 4 bases and J dropped 5 bases, with 15 bases sitting between them. CDR1 is SGHRS and CDR2 is YFSETQ in the germline V gene. CDR3 length equals 14 residues. The CDR3 is CASSPGNLRTEAFF. CDR3 coding DNA: TGCGCCAGCAGCCCCGGGAATTTGAGGACTGAAGCTTTCTTT. Combining the CDR3 with reference TRBV5-1 and TRBJ1-1 gives the whole variable domain KAGVTQTPRYLIKTRGQQVTLSCSPISGHRSVSWYQQTPGQGLQFLFEYFSETQRNKGNFPGRFSGRQFSNSRSEMNVSTLELGDSALYLCASSPGNLRTEAFFGQGTRLTVV.

The V and J genes are TRBV9 and TRBJ2-2, with D perhaps TRBD2 (6 bases). The germline V gene encodes CDR1 SGDLS and CDR2 YYNGEE. V was trimmed by 3 bases and J by 2 bases, leaving 11 bases between them. The CDR3 spans 15 residues. For the CDR3, the DNA is TGTGCCAGCAGCGCGATCGGGAGTAACACCGGGGAGCTGTTTTTT. Protein product: CASSAIGSNTGELFF.

The chain carries TRBV5-4 and TRBJ2-4; D is perhaps TRBD2 (6 bases). Germline V gene lookup returns CDR1 SGHNT and CDR2 YYREEE (reference sequence). The CDR3 runs 15 residues. V dropped 7 bases and J dropped 3 bases, with 17 bases sitting between them. DNA of the CDR3: TGTGCCAGCCTTCGGCGGGAAAACGGCAAAAACATTCAGTACTTC. Translating gives CASLRRENGKNIQYF.

The chain uses TRBV18 and TRBJ1-2, with TRBD1 matching 7 bases. V trimming: 6 bases; J trimming: 4 bases; junction bases outside the gene matches: 5. The CDR3 sequence is 13 residues long. CDR1 is KGHSH and CDR2 is LQKENI in the germline V gene. Here the CDR3 DNA reads TGTGCCAGCTCCCAGGACAGGAGCTATGGCTACACCTTC. Protein sequence: CASSQDRSYGYTF. Drawing the rest from reference TRBV18 and TRBJ1-2, the complete variable domain is NAGVMQNPRHLVRRRGQEARLRCSPMKGHSHVYWYRQLPEEGLKFMVYLQKENIIDESGMPKERFSAEFPKEGPSILRIQQVVRGDSAAYFCASSQDRSYGYTFGSGTRLTVV.

This chain connects TRBV6-2 or TRBV6-3 to TRBJ2-1, with 8 bases that match TRBD1. The CDR3 runs to 15 residues. Trimming at V came to 2 bases and at J to 7 bases, leaving 7 bases not matched to a gene. Germline V lookup: CDR1 MNHEY, CDR2 SVGEGT. CDR3 loop: CASSYTQGGVNEQFF. DNA of the CDR3: TGTGCCAGCAGTTACACACAGGGGGGTGTTAATGAGCAGTTCTTC.

The chain employs TRBV6-2 or TRBV6-3 and TRBJ2-1; D remains unclear. Germline V CDR1 and CDR2: MNHEY, SVGEGT. V lost 5 bases, J lost 9 bases, and 11 bases lay in between. There are 12 residues in the CDR3. CDR3: CASSKQFSEQFF. In DNA form, the CDR3 reads TGTGCCAGCAGTAAACAGTTTAGTGAGCAGTTCTTC.

This rearrangement joins TRBV7-2 to TRBJ2-1; 7 nucleotides align to TRBD1. CDR3 size: 15 residues. V shed 1 base, J shed 4 bases, and the junction held 4 bases outside the gene matches. Germline CDR1 SGHTA, CDR2 FQGNSA. The CDR3 bases are TGTGCCAGCAGCTTAGAAGGGACAGCGTACAATGAGCAGTTCTTC. Translated: CASSLEGTAYNEQFF. The variable domain in full, completed from reference TRBV7-2 and TRBJ2-1, reads GAGVSQSPSNKVTEKGKDVELRCDPISGHTALYWYRQSLGQGLEFLIYFQGNSAPDKSGLPSDRFSAERTGGSVSTLTIQRTQQEDSAVYLCASSLEGTAYNEQFFGPGTRLTVL.

Comment on this clone: The same CDR3 is also encoded by other DNA sequences in this sample. The genes are TRBV4-2 and TRBJ1-5; a possible D gene is TRBD1 (6 bases). This CDR3 contains 17 residues. Trimming left V 1 base short and J 7 bases short, with 20 bases between. CDR1 and CDR2 (germline): LGHNA, YNFKEQ. The CDR3 protein is CASSQGVGEGGAQPQHF. CDR3 in DNA: TGTGCCAGCAGCCAAGGGGTAGGGGAGGGGGGTGCCCAGCCCCAGCATTTT.

This clone has a handful of counts. The rearrangement links TRBV3-1 (or the pseudogene TRBV3-2) to TRBJ1-2, with TRBD1 identical over 7 bases. Germline V CDR1 and CDR2: LGHDT, YNNKEL (reference sequence). V lost 4 bases to trimming and J lost 4 bases; unmatched junction nucleotides: 9. This CDR3 has 15 amino acids. The CDR3 nucleotides read TGTGCCAGCAGCCCGAACAGGGGTGAGGCCTATGGCTACACCTTC. This codes for CASSPNRGEAYGYTF.

In this sample, this clone turned up once. This chain joins TRBV30 and TRBJ1-5; D possibly corresponds to TRBD1 (5 bases). This CDR3 spans 18 amino acids. Trimming left V 7 bases short and J 0 bases short, with 25 bases between. Germline V gene sequence: CDR1 GTSNPN, CDR2 SVGIG (reference sequence). The CDR3, as DNA: TGTGCCTACCCAGACAGAAACCAGCGGGCTACTAGCAATCAGCCCCAGCATTTT. It encodes CAYPDRNQRATSNQPQHF.

This clone was recorded only once. This CDR3 is CASSLIARVGSPLHF. CDR3 DNA sequence: TGTGCCAGCAGTCTCATCGCCAGGGTTGGCTCACCCCTCCACTTT. This sequence joins TRBV28 and TRBJ1-6, with a tentative D call TRBD1 (5 bases). CDR3 length: 15 amino acids. Trimming took off 5 bases at V and 10 bases at J, with 18 bases between the two ends. Germline assignment: CDR1 MDHEN and CDR2 SYDVKM.

This clone was seen a handful of times. The rearrangement joins TRBV6-2 or TRBV6-3 to TRBJ2-3; no clear D. Trimming took off 6 bases at V and 6 bases at J, with 7 bases between the two ends. This CDR3 contains 11 residues. The germline V gene encodes CDR1 MNHEY and CDR2 SVGEGT. CDR3 nucleotides: TGTGCCAGCAGCGAGTGGGATACGCAGTATTTT. It is translated as CASSEWDTQYF.

DNA for the CDR3: TGTGCCAGCAGTCCAACTCGACTAGCGGGGAAATTTAGGTACGAGCAGTACTTC. Translating it yields CASSPTRLAGKFRYEQYF. The chain has TRBV27 and TRBJ2-7; 11 nucleotides line up with TRBD2. CDR3 size: 18 residues. J was trimmed by 4 bases and V by 5 bases; bases with no gene match: 16. Looked up from germline, CDR1 is MNHEY and CDR2 is SMNVEV (reference sequence).